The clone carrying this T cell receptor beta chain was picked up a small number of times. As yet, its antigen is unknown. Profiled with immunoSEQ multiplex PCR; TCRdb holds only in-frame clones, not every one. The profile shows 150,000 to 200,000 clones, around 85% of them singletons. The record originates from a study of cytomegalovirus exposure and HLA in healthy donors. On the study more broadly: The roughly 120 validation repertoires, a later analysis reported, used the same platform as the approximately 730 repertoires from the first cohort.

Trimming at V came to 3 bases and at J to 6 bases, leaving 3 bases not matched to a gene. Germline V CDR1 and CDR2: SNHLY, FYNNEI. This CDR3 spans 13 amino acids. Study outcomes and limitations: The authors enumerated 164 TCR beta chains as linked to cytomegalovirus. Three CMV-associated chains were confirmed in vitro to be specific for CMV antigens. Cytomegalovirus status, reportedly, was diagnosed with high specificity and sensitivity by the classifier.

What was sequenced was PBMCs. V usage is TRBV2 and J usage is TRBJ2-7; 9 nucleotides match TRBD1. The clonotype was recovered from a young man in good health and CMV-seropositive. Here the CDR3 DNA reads TGTGCCAGCAGTGACGGGACAGGGACCGAGCAGTACTTC. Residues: CASSDGTGTEQYF.